The 14 T cell receptor beta chains in this list originate from one sample, sequenced in a study of blood T cell repertoires in COVID-19. Here immunoSEQ multiplex PCR was the method, and the copy in TCRdb shows in-frame clones only, minus some. The table lists over 100,000 clones, approximately 90% of them singletons. The source material was peripheral blood. The origin of the receptors is a man aged 50-60 years with active COVID-19.

The chain carries TRBV5-1 and TRBJ2-7; 9 bases match TRBD1. CDR3 size: 14 residues. Germline values: CDR1 SGHRS, CDR2 YFSETQ. Unmatched junction bases numbered 5, after V lost 4 bases and J lost 3 bases. The CDR3 reads CASSVGQGGYEQYF. The CDR3 region has the DNA TGCGCCAGCAGCGTGGGACAGGGAGGCTACGAGCAGTACTTC.

This clone showed up just once. The chain is built from TRBV24-1 and TRBJ2-3; D might be TRBD2 (7 bases). The CDR3 covers 14 residues. Between the trimmed V and J ends, which lost 7 bases and 4 bases, there was a span of 14 bases. Germline V gives CDR1 KGHDR, CDR2 SFDVKD. CDR3 sequence reads: CATSDRGGADTQYF. The CDR3 DNA follows: TGTGCCACCAGCGATAGGGGGGGGGCAGATACGCAGTATTTT.

The chain recombines TRBV2 with TRBJ1-2; possible D gene TRBD1, 5 bases. The CDR3 is made up of 14 amino acids. CDR1 is SNHLY and CDR2 is FYNNEI in the germline V gene. V lost 1 base and J lost 6, with 12 bases in between. CDR3 sequence: CASSEGTGWDGYTF. The CDR3, as DNA: TGTGCCAGCAGTGAAGGAACAGGCTGGGATGGCTACACCTTC.

V gene TRBV14 combines with J gene TRBJ2-1; D remains unclear. Germline V gene lookup returns CDR1 SGHDN and CDR2 FVKESK. Trimming shortened V by 6 bases and J by 6 bases, and 15 bases separated the two germline ends. This CDR3 region has 14 residues. As DNA, the CDR3 is TGTGCCAGCAGTCTTGGAGTAGTCCGCAATGAGCAGTTCTTC. Protein sequence: CASSLGVVRNEQFF.

J is TRBJ2-7 and V is TRBV7-9; a possible D gene is TRBD1 (6 bases). V gave up 4 bases and J gave up 6 bases, with 10 bases separating them. Germline loops: CDR1 SEHNR, CDR2 FQNEAQ (reference sequence). CDR3 length equals 12 residues. CDR3 in amino acids: CASSSRGFEQYF. Written as DNA, the CDR3 is TGTGCCAGCAGCTCGAGGGGGTTCGAGCAGTACTTC.

This chain uses TRBV19 with TRBJ2-7; a weak D match, TRBD1 (5 bases). The length of the CDR3 is 13 residues. Between the trimmed V and J ends, which lost 3 bases and 8 bases, there was a span of 14 bases. Germline CDR1 is LNHDA and CDR2 is SQIVND (reference sequence). The CDR3 DNA is TGTGCCAGTAGTATTTCCGGGCAGGGCCAGCAGTACTTC. Its protein is CASSISGQGQQYF.

This chain links TRBV29-1 with TRBJ1-5; weak D call: TRBD1 (5 bases). CDR1 is SQVTM and CDR2 is ANQGSEA in the germline V gene. This CDR3 is 13 amino acids long. Trimming pared 7 bases from V and 4 bases from J, leaving 14 bases between. CDR3 sequence reads: CSAGAGLNQPQHF. The CDR3 bases are TGCAGCGCCGGGGCGGGGTTGAATCAGCCCCAGCATTTT. The whole variable domain, filled in from reference TRBV29-1 and TRBJ1-5, reads SAVISQKPSRDICQRGTSLTIQCQVDSQVTMMFWYRQQPGQSLTLIATANQGSEATYESGFVIDKFPISRPNLTFSTLTVSNMSPEDSSIYLCSAGAGLNQPQHFGDGTRLSIL.

V and J are TRBV6-5 and TRBJ1-2; D might be TRBD1 (6 bases). The CDR3 is made up of 14 amino acids. Per germline, CDR1 MNHEY and CDR2 SVGAGI. V lost 7 bases and J 3 bases, leaving 15 bases between the germline ends. DNA for the CDR3: TGTGCCAGCACCTCACGGGGGGCCTACTATGGCTACACCTTC. Amino acid sequence: CASTSRGAYYGYTF.

The rearrangement joins TRBV7-3 to TRBJ2-7; 10 nucleotides align to TRBD2. The CDR3 extends over 15 amino acids. J lost 3 bases, V lost 3 bases, and 5 bases had no gene match. The germline V gene encodes CDR1 SGHTA and CDR2 FQGTGA. The CDR3, as DNA: TGTGCCAGCAGCTTTAGCGGGGGGCCCCTCTACGAGCAGTACTTC. Protein sequence: CASSFSGGPLYEQYF.

This clone occurred a few times. The chain uses TRBV6-5 and TRBJ1-1; 7 bases fit TRBD1. The CDR3 loop spans 15 amino acids. The J segment lost 2 bases and the V segment lost 5 bases, leaving 8 bases of the junction unmatched. Germline values: CDR1 MNHEY, CDR2 SVGAGI. CDR3 sequence reads: CASSRRDSLNTEAFF. As DNA, the CDR3 is TGTGCCAGCAGTCGCCGGGACAGTCTCAACACTGAAGCTTTCTTT.

The chain is built from TRBV24-1 and TRBJ2-4, with TRBD1 identical over 7 bases. CDR3 length equals 18 residues. Trimming at V came to 7 bases and at J to 0 bases, leaving 14 bases not matched to a gene. The V gene's germline CDR1 is KGHDR and CDR2 SFDVKD. The CDR3 DNA reads TGTGCCACCAGGAATTGCCGGGGACAGTTCCTAGCCAAAAACATTCAGTACTTC. Translation: CATRNCRGQFLAKNIQYF.

The CDR3 nucleotides are TGTGCCAGCAGCAGAGCCGGGTACGAGCAGTACTTC. Translation gives CASSRAGYEQYF. The chain carries TRBV3-1 (or the pseudogene TRBV3-2) and TRBJ2-7; unclear D gene. V was cut by 5 bases and J by 4 bases, with 9 bases left in between. Germline lookup yields CDR1 LGHDT and CDR2 YNNKEL (reference sequence). There are 12 residues in the CDR3.

In DNA form, the CDR3 reads TGTGCCAGCTCACCTCAGATTGGACAGAACCGAACCTCTGGAAACACCATATATTTT. It encodes CASSPQIGQNRTSGNTIYF. V usage is TRBV18 and J usage is TRBJ1-3, with TRBD1 as a possible D gene (6 bases). The germline V gene has CDR1 KGHSH and CDR2 LQKENI. The length of the CDR3 is 19 residues. Trimming removed 3 bases at V and 0 bases at J, with 21 bases between.

V gene TRBV5-5 combines with J gene TRBJ1-3; no definite D call. V was shortened by 0 bases and J by 0 bases, with 7 bases between the two germline ends. The V gene's germline CDR1 is SGHKS and CDR2 YYEKEE (reference sequence). CDR3 length: 15 residues. The CDR3 loop reads CASSLEQSSGNTIYF. Here the CDR3 DNA reads TGTGCCAGCAGCTTGGAACAGTCCTCTGGAAACACCATATATTTT. Drawing the rest from reference TRBV5-5 and TRBJ1-3, the complete variable domain is DAGVTQSPTHLIKTRGQQVTLRCSPISGHKSVSWYQQVLGQGPQFIFQYYEKEERGRGNFPDRFSARQFPNYSSELNVNALLLGDSALYLCASSLEQSSGNTIYFGEGSWLTVV.